The 14 T cell receptor beta chains below all came from one sample that was sequenced in a study of blood T cell repertoires in COVID-19. Repertoires were generated with immunoSEQ multiplex PCR, while TCRdb's copy carries only in-frame clones and drops some. The repertoire holds approximately 140,000 clones, with approximately 88% as singletons. Sequencing was carried out using peripheral blood. These receptors all stem from a human donor in a cohort sampled during active COVID-19.

The chain recombines TRBV3-1 (or the pseudogene TRBV3-2) with TRBJ2-3; TRBD2 is a possible D gene (5 bases). Germline CDR1 reads LGHDT; CDR2 reads YNNKEL (reference sequence). V gave up 9 bases and J gave up 1 base, with 11 bases separating them. There are 13 residues in the CDR3. This chain's CDR3 is CASLNGGTDTQYF. As DNA, the CDR3 is TGTGCCAGTCTAAACGGGGGCACAGATACGCAGTATTTT.

In regard to this clone: The same CDR3 arises from other DNA sequences in this sample as well. V and J are TRBV18 and TRBJ1-2; 7 nucleotides align to TRBD1. In germline, CDR1 is KGHSH, CDR2 LQKENI. The CDR3 spans 15 residues. V trimming: 3 bases; J trimming: 0 bases; junction bases outside the gene matches: 4. CDR3 protein: CASSPGTVANYGYTF. DNA of the CDR3: TGTGCCAGCTCACCTGGGACAGTAGCTAACTATGGCTACACCTTC.

V is TRBV2 and J is TRBJ1-6; D call uncertain. The length of the CDR3 is 11 residues. Germline CDR1 reads SNHLY; CDR2 reads FYNNEI. V was trimmed by 8 bases and J by 7 bases, leaving 6 bases between them. The CDR3 DNA sequence: TGTGCCAGCGGAGGGAATTCACCCCTCCACTTT. This gives the protein CASGGNSPLHF.

The rearrangement joins TRBV7-2 to TRBJ1-5, with D perhaps TRBD1 (6 bases). Looked up from germline, CDR1 is SGHTA and CDR2 is FQGNSA. The V gene lost 1 base and the J gene lost 6 bases, with 13 bases spanning the gap. This CDR3 region has 15 residues. CDR3 DNA: TGTGCCAGCAGCTTAGGATCGGGGGGCGGTCAGCCCCAGCATTTT. This encodes CASSLGSGGGQPQHF.

V usage is TRBV7-9 and J usage is TRBJ1-1; 7 bases align to TRBD1. The V segment lost 7 bases and the J segment 5 bases; nucleotides outside the gene matches: 10. The V gene's germline CDR1 is SEHNR and CDR2 FQNEAQ (reference sequence). The CDR3 sequence is 14 residues long. The DNA of the CDR3 is TGTGCCAGCACCTCCACAGGGGCTGGGACTGAAGCTTTCTTT. Translating it yields CASTSTGAGTEAFF.

This clone was observed a single time. The J gene is TRBJ1-5, the V gene TRBV3-1 (or the pseudogene TRBV3-2); D uncertain. The CDR3 is made up of 15 amino acids. Germline V gene data show CDR1 as LGHDT and CDR2 as YNNKEL (reference sequence). V was trimmed by 3 bases and J by 7 bases, leaving 16 bases between them. In nucleotides, the CDR3 is TGTGCCAGCAGCCAGACGGGGAACCGACCCCAGCCCCAGCATTTT. Protein sequence: CASSQTGNRPQPQHF.

The chain couples TRBV27 to TRBJ1-1; no reliable D call. This CDR3 has 17 residues. The germline V gene has CDR1 MNHEY and CDR2 SMNVEV (reference sequence). V gave up 6 bases and J gave up 4 bases, with 24 bases separating them. CDR3 nucleotides: TGTGCCAGCAGCACCCTGTCTGGATTGGGCCAACCCACTGAAGCTTTCTTT. It encodes CASSTLSGLGQPTEAFF.

The gene calls are TRBV18 and TRBJ1-2, with TRBD1 identical over 9 bases. V lost 6 bases, J lost 6 bases, and 5 bases stayed unmatched. The CDR3 covers 13 residues. Germline-derived CDR1 and CDR2 are KGHSH and LQKENI. CDR3 DNA sequence: TGTGCCAGCTCCCCGGGACAGGGCGATGGCTACACCTTC. Encoded protein: CASSPGQGDGYTF.

The V and J genes are TRBV29-1 and TRBJ2-7, with TRBD2 as a possible D gene (5 bases). This CDR3 is built from 11 residues. Between the trimmed V and J ends, which lost 3 bases and 4 bases, there was a span of 7 bases. CDR1 and CDR2 from the germline V gene are SQVTM and ANQGSEA. The CDR3 DNA reads as TGCAGCGTTGAGTCGGGGTACGAGCAGTACTTC. Its translation: CSVESGYEQYF.

The rearrangement joins TRBV5-1 to TRBJ1-6, with 9 bases lining up with TRBD1. The CDR3 extends over 15 amino acids. CDR1 and CDR2 from the germline V gene are SGHRS and YFSETQ. J was trimmed by 10 bases and V by 4 bases; bases with no gene match: 9. The CDR3 sequence: CASSPTGTGNSPLHF. The DNA for the CDR3 is TGCGCCAGCAGCCCCACCGGGACAGGGAACTCACCCCTCCACTTT. Looking up the rest from reference TRBV5-1 and TRBJ1-6 gives the full variable domain: KAGVTQTPRYLIKTRGQQVTLSCSPISGHRSVSWYQQTPGQGLQFLFEYFSETQRNKGNFPGRFSGRQFSNSRSEMNVSTLELGDSALYLCASSPTGTGNSPLHFGNGTRLTVT.

The chain carries TRBV6-5 and TRBJ2-7, with 8 bases aligning to TRBD2. Losses at the gene ends were 6 bases for V and 6 bases for J; bases not matched to a gene: 10. The length of the CDR3 is 14 residues. Per germline, CDR1 MNHEY and CDR2 SVGAGI. The CDR3 loop is CASSPGRVLGEQYF. The CDR3 nucleotides are TGTGCCAGCAGCCCCGGGAGGGTCCTCGGCGAGCAGTACTTC.

This chain uses TRBV20-1 with TRBJ1-6; D might be TRBD1 (5 bases). Germline V lookup: CDR1 DFQATT, CDR2 SNEGSKA (reference sequence). The CDR3 has 15 residues. V lost 3 bases, J lost 7 bases, and 16 bases lay in between. DNA of the CDR3: TGCAGTGCTAGTGCTTCAACAGGAAGCAATTCACCCCTCCACTTT. Amino acid sequence: CSASASTGSNSPLHF.

V usage is TRBV5-1 and J usage is TRBJ2-5; 9 nucleotides line up with TRBD2. V lost 4 bases and J lost 1; bases outside the gene matches: 8. CDR3 length equals 16 residues. CDR1 SGHRS and CDR2 YFSETQ come from the germline V gene. CDR3: CASSLRAGGTQETQYF. Here the CDR3 DNA reads TGCGCCAGCAGCCTAAGAGCGGGGGGAACCCAAGAGACCCAGTACTTC.

This chain joins TRBV9 and TRBJ2-3, with D possibly TRBD2 on 6 matching bases. Trimming cost V 0 bases and J 5 bases, with 10 bases left between them. Germline V CDR1 and CDR2: SGDLS, YYNGEE. This CDR3 has 14 amino acids. This CDR3 is CASSVGNSGDTQYF. DNA for the CDR3: TGTGCCAGCAGCGTAGGGAATAGCGGAGATACGCAGTATTTT. Complete variable domain (other parts from reference TRBV9 and TRBJ2-3): DSGVTQTPKHLITATGQRVTLRCSPRSGDLSVYWYQQSLDQGLQFLIQYYNGEERAKGNILERFSAQQFPDLHSELNLSSLELGDSALYFCASSVGNSGDTQYFGPGTRLTVL.